This is a list of T cell receptor beta chains from one sample in a study of blood T cell repertoires in COVID-19. The method was immunoSEQ multiplex PCR; TCRdb's version includes in-frame clones alone and lacks a portion of them. Of over 250,000 clones in the sample, roughly 89% were seen once. The sample consisted of PBMCs or T cells enriched from blood (not recorded which). These receptors were taken from a woman aged 18-30 years who had recovered from COVID-19. CDR3s leave out the opening cysteine and the closing phenylalanine or tryptophan. Some rows have no size entry. The others give once, few or many, or a class for an expanded clone.

TRBJ1-2 | NA | TRBV28 | ASSLDRGSIYGYT
TRBJ1-2 | once | TRBV14 | ASSQGAGYYGYT
TRBJ2-6 | NA | TRBV6-5 | AIHRALAGANVLT
TRBJ2-2 | NA | TRBV4-2 | ASSLSDRDTGELF
TRBJ1-1 | NA | TRBV4-3 | ASSQGAAGYTEAF
TRBJ1-4 | once | TRBV29-1 | SYRRQSNEKLF
TRBJ1-1 | NA | TRBV7-9 | ASSPITGNTEAF
TRBJ2-7 | NA | TRBV7-9 | ASSLSGSSYEQY
TRBJ2-2 | NA | TRBV25-1 | ASGDYRDYNTGELF
TRBJ2-7 | NA | TRBV7-2 | ASSEGQGGYEQY
TRBJ2-5 | NA | TRBV28 | ASSLLGGAETQY
TRBJ2-3 | NA | TRBV18 | ASSHPGLAKY
TRBJ1-6 | NA | TRBV19 | ASSIGREGDSPLH
TRBJ1-1 | NA | TRBV6-5 | ASKLTGNTEAF
TRBJ1-4 | NA | TRBV9 | ASSVRGEHEKLF
TRBJ2-5 | NA | TRBV7-9 | ASSLGQGSQETQY
TRBJ2-1 | few | TRBV9 | ASSFGLAGTYNEQF
TRBJ2-7 | once | TRBV6-5 | ASSSIRTSGDYEQY
TRBJ1-6 | NA | TRBV27 | ASSLFYSTGSYNSPLH
TRBJ1-3 | NA | TRBV28 | ASSMTGASGNTIY
TRBJ1-4 | NA | TRBV9 | ASSGIQGVNEKLF
TRBJ2-3 | NA | TRBV4-1 | ASSQAAVLTDTQY
TRBJ2-2 | NA | TRBV19 | ASTLRQGHGELF
TRBJ2-6 | NA | TRBV7-3 | ASSLRPGQGGANVLT
TRBJ1-1 | NA | TRBV18 | ASSPDIGSLSAF
TRBJ2-7 | NA | TRBV7-9 | ASSFRGGIDGEQY
TRBJ1-4 | NA | TRBV28 | ASSLRRGGEKLF
TRBJ2-7 | NA | TRBV5-8 | ASRRTGTYEQY
TRBJ1-3 | NA | TRBV7-9 | ASSLEGGNPDRY
TRBJ1-2 | NA | TRBV9 | ASSVDESQGAVYGYT
TRBJ2-5 | NA | TRBV18 | ASSINGGRRETQY
TRBJ1-2 | NA | TRBV4-3 | ASSQGPTNLYGYT
TRBJ1-4 | NA | TRBV19 | ASRMGPPEGEKLF
TRBJ2-7 | NA | TRBV4-3 | ASSGLAGVHYEQY
TRBJ1-1 | NA | TRBV6-6 | ASSPTGSDTEAF
TRBJ2-1 | NA | TRBV30 | AWSGGQGNEQF
TRBJ2-3 | NA | TRBV9 | ASSVGLAGGRLGRDTQY
TRBJ2-5 | NA | TRBV7-2 | ASSLARTYH
TRBJ2-1 | NA | TRBV9 | ASSVTLAGGGVSEQF
TRBJ1-2 | NA | TRBV28 | ASNPRRGSYGYT
TRBJ1-4 | NA | TRBV5-1 | ASQETGSDEKLF
TRBJ2-3 | NA | TRBV9 | ASSPREYTQY
TRBJ2-3 | NA | TRBV27 | ASSLPGLAGRTDTQY
TRBJ2-1 | NA | TRBV5-1 | ASISTGTSGRTSSYNEQF
TRBJ1-4 | NA | TRBV5-4 | ASSLAGGAGNEKLF
TRBJ1-2 | NA | TRBV27 | ASSPQWGVGGYT
TRBJ2-3 | NA | TRBV24-1 | ATSEFRTSGGADTQY
TRBJ2-1 | NA | TRBV18 | ASSETRTYNEQF
TRBJ1-2 | NA | TRBV20-1 | SARDRHGYT
TRBJ1-2 | once | TRBV5-5 | ASSSWDIVNYGYT
TRBJ1-5 | NA | TRBV15 | ATSREGGYQPQH
TRBJ1-5 | NA | TRBV4-1 | ASSQTRGTWPQH
TRBJ1-5 | NA | TRBV5-3 | ARSPRVYQPQH
TRBJ1-1 | NA | TRBV9 | ASSVAPQGVESEAF
TRBJ2-7 | NA | TRBV28 | ASSFPLTDRAYEQY